The 25 T cell receptor beta chains reported below all come from one sample, sequenced in a study of cytomegalovirus exposure and HLA in healthy donors (dated by TCRdb to 2015 to 2018). The library was obtained by the immunoSEQ multiplex PCR assay. A mixture of 60 forward primers for TCR Vbeta segments and 13 reverse primers for TCR Jbeta segments was used in the multiplex PCR. The source is immuneACCESS, and TCRdb retained only in-frame sequences with V and J called. Part of the clones is not carried over; for the studies checked, unresolved V genes explain less than half of this, and the remainder is unexplained. A total of about 160,000 clones appear in this sample, approximately 78% of them only once. Clones ranked in the top ten supply 7.5% to 9% of the sample. The material sequenced was PBMCs. The receptors here all came from a male donor in good health and CMV-seropositive.

The gene calls are TRBV5-1 and TRBJ1-1; 10 bases are shared with TRBD1. Trimming at V came to 0 bases and at J to 4 bases, leaving 6 bases not matched to a gene. The CDR3 has 16 residues. CDR1 is SGHRS, CDR2 YFSETQ, per germline. The CDR3 nucleotides read TGCGCCAGCAGCTTGGAGGGACAGGGGTTCTTCACTGAAGCTTTCTTT. Its translation is CASSLEGQGFFTEAFF.

The rearrangement joins TRBV5-1 to TRBJ1-1, with a possible D match to TRBD1 (5 bases). CDR1 and CDR2 (germline): SGHRS, YFSETQ. This CDR3 spans 12 amino acids. Trimming took 4 bases from V and 8 from J, leaving 12 bases between them. The CDR3 DNA is TGCGCCAGCAGCGTACTACCAGGGGAAGCTTTCTTT. Its protein is CASSVLPGEAFF.

The chain has TRBV6-5 and TRBJ2-7; D unclear. The CDR3 runs 12 residues. The V end lost 11 bases, the J end lost 3 bases, and 14 bases lay between the germline ends. Germline V CDR1 and CDR2: MNHEY, SVGAGI. CDR3 DNA: TGTGCCGCACAAGCGTCCAGCTACGAGCAGTACTTC. It translates to CAAQASSYEQYF.

Regarding this clone: The same CDR3 also results from other DNA sequences found in this sample. V gene TRBV18 combines with J gene TRBJ1-1; maybe TRBD1 (6 bases). Germline V gene lookup returns CDR1 KGHSH and CDR2 LQKENI. The V gene lost 3 bases and the J gene lost 1 base, with 6 bases spanning the gap. The CDR3 is 13 amino acids. The CDR3 region has the DNA TGTGCCAGCTCACCGACAGGGAACACTGAAGCTTTCTTT. This translates into CASSPTGNTEAFF.

The table lists this clone with a count of one. This sequence joins TRBV9 and TRBJ1-2; 7 bases are a match to TRBD1. V lost 4 bases and J lost 5; bases outside the gene matches: 11. Germline V gene lookup returns CDR1 SGDLS and CDR2 YYNGEE. This CDR3 comprises 15 residues. In nucleotides, the CDR3 is TGTGCCAGCAGCCCCGCCGCTCCGGGACAGTATGGCTACACCTTC. It codes for CASSPAAPGQYGYTF.

The chain recombines TRBV27 with TRBJ2-1, with D hard to call. Trimming cost V 3 bases and J 2 bases, with 11 bases left between them. CDR3 length: 15 residues. The V gene's germline CDR1 is MNHEY and CDR2 SMNVEV (reference sequence). The CDR3 DNA reads as TGTGCCAGCAGTTTTACCGTAGCAGCCTACAATGAGCAGTTCTTC. It encodes CASSFTVAAYNEQFF.

This clone was seen more than once but under ten times. V usage is TRBV4-3 and J usage is TRBJ2-1; D perhaps matches TRBD2 (6 bases). The CDR3 length is 18 residues. With 0 bases removed from V and 8 bases from J, the gap between germline ends came to 23 bases. CDR1 and CDR2 from the germline V gene are LGHNA and YSLEER. In nucleotides, the CDR3 is TGCGCCAGCAGCCAAGACCCAAGGGCAGCGGGCGGGCGGGATGAGCAGTTCTTC. The encoded protein is CASSQDPRAAGGRDEQFF.

The chain combines TRBV10-3 with TRBJ2-3; unclear D gene. V was shortened by 4 bases and J by 2 bases, with 7 bases between the two germline ends. Germline loops: CDR1 ENHRY, CDR2 SYGVKD. The CDR3 is 13 residues long. The CDR3, as DNA: TGTGCCATCAGTGGAGGTATCACAGATACGCAGTATTTT. Its protein product is CAISGGITDTQYF.

The V call is TRBV11-2, the J call TRBJ1-2; D gene unclear. CDR3 length: 13 residues. From germline, CDR1 is SGHAT and CDR2 FQNNGV. V lost 3 bases, J lost 7 bases, and 12 bases lay in between. CDR3 sequence: CASSFREGVGYTF. CDR3 DNA: TGTGCCAGCAGCTTCCGTGAAGGAGTTGGCTACACCTTC. Drawing the rest from reference TRBV11-2 and TRBJ1-2, the complete variable domain is EAGVAQSPRYKIIEKRQSVAFWCNPISGHATLYWYQQILGQGPKLLIQFQNNGVVDDSQLPKDRFSAERLKGVDSTLKIQPAKLEDSAVYLCASSFREGVGYTFGSGTRLTVV.

Concerning this clone itself: Mismatch with germline at one junction end may stem from a read error. The V and J genes are TRBV7-9 and TRBJ1-1; maybe TRBD1 (6 bases). This CDR3 has 15 residues. Germline V gives CDR1 SEHNR, CDR2 FQNEAQ (reference sequence). DNA for the CDR3: TGTTCCAGCAGCATTACGGGGGGAGGGGGCACTGAAGCTTTCTTT. It codes for CSSSITGGGGTEAFF. Complete variable domain (other parts from reference TRBV7-9 and TRBJ1-1): DTGVSQNPRHKITKRGQNVTFRCDPISEHNRLYWYRQTLGQGPEFLTYFQNEAQLEKSRLLSDRFSAERPKGSFSTLEIQRTEQGDSAMYLCSSSITGGGGTEAFFGQGTRLTVV.

A single count supports this clone. The rearrangement uses TRBV5-6 and TRBJ1-5; 7 bases line up with TRBD1. The CDR3 consists of 16 residues. Germline CDR1 reads SGHDT; CDR2 reads YYEEEE. The junction had 6 bases not matched to a gene; V was cut back by 2 bases and J by 1 base. The CDR3 nucleotides read TGTGCCAGCAGCTTAAACAGGGGTTTCAGCAATCAGCCCCAGCATTTT. Residues: CASSLNRGFSNQPQHF. Drawing the rest from reference TRBV5-6 and TRBJ1-5, the complete variable domain is DAGVTQSPTHLIKTRGQQVTLRCSPKSGHDTVSWYQQALGQGPQFIFQYYEEEERQRGNFPDRFSGHQFPNYSSELNVNALLLGDSALYLCASSLNRGFSNQPQHFGDGTRLSIL.

This clone appeared a single time. The rearrangement links TRBV7-8 to TRBJ1-3; 11 nucleotides match TRBD1. The CDR3 spans 15 residues. Trimming cost V 4 bases and J 2 bases; bases outside gene matches: 1. Germline-derived CDR1 and CDR2 are SGHVS and FQNEAQ. The CDR3 sequence: CASSSGQGAGNTIYF. CDR3 DNA: TGTGCCAGCAGCTCGGGACAGGGGGCTGGAAACACCATATATTTT.

The chain has TRBV5-1 and TRBJ1-6; D is perhaps TRBD1 (6 bases). Germline V CDR1 and CDR2: SGHRS, YFSETQ. Trimming shortened V by 0 bases and J by 0 bases, and 13 bases separated the two germline ends. This CDR3 has 18 amino acids. The DNA for the CDR3 is TGCGCCAGCAGCTTGGTTTTGGACAGCAGCTCCTATAATTCACCCCTCCACTTT. Its translation is CASSLVLDSSSYNSPLHF.

This chain links TRBV5-8 with TRBJ1-5; possible D gene TRBD1, 5 bases. Trimming stripped 4 bases from V and 12 bases from J, with 11 bases between. This CDR3 contains 11 residues. Germline CDR1 SGHTS, CDR2 YDEGEE. The CDR3 bases are TGTGCCAGCAGCCACTCGGGGGGCCAGCATTTT. Residues: CASSHSGGQHF. Full variable domain (rest looked up from reference TRBV5-8 and TRBJ1-5): EAGVTQSPTHLIKTRGQQATLRCSPISGHTSVYWYQQALGLGLQFLLWYDEGEERNRGNFPPRFSGRQFPNYSSELNVNALELEDSALYLCASSHSGGQHFGDGTRLSIL.

Written as DNA, the CDR3 is TGCGCCAGCAGCCCCGGGACAGACTATAATTCACCCCTCCACTTT. This gives the protein CASSPGTDYNSPLHF. This sequence joins TRBV4-1 and TRBJ1-6; 7 bases line up with TRBD1. The CDR3 loop spans 15 amino acids. V dropped 4 bases and J dropped 3; count of bases not matched to a gene: 3. The V gene's germline CDR1 is MGHRA and CDR2 YSYEKL.

This rearrangement joins TRBV10-3 to TRBJ1-2; weak D call: TRBD1 (5 bases). Trimming cost V 8 bases and J 3 bases, with 13 bases left between them. Looked up from germline, CDR1 is ENHRY and CDR2 is SYGVKD. CDR3 length: 13 residues. For the CDR3, the DNA is TGTGCCATCTCTAGCGGGGGGGACTATGGCTACACCTTC. This codes for CAISSGGDYGYTF.

This clone was recorded only once. The V call is TRBV7-8, the J call TRBJ2-7; 8 nucleotides agree with TRBD1. CDR1 is SGHVS and CDR2 is FQNEAQ in the germline V gene. Germline trimming cut 5 bases from V and 2 bases from J; bases unmatched to any gene: 8. The CDR3 runs to 15 residues. The CDR3 DNA reads TGTGCCAGCAGCCCGGGGACAGGCAGAACCTACGAGCAGTACTTC. This translates into CASSPGTGRTYEQYF.

V usage is TRBV9 and J usage is TRBJ1-2, with D perhaps matching TRBD1 (5 bases). Germline V CDR1 and CDR2: SGDLS, YYNGEE. Trimming took off 2 bases at V and 5 bases at J, with 13 bases between the two ends. The CDR3 totals 14 residues. CDR3 nucleotide sequence: TGTGCCAGCAGCGTCGGGACTGTAGGATATGGCTACACCTTC. The encoded protein is CASSVGTVGYGYTF.

V gene TRBV28 combines with J gene TRBJ1-1; 8 bases are shared with TRBD1. Germline V gives CDR1 MDHEN, CDR2 SYDVKM. V dropped 3 bases and J dropped 5; count of bases not matched to a gene: 11. CDR3 length equals 16 residues. The CDR3 loop is CASSFRGQGSRTEAFF. DNA for the CDR3: TGTGCCAGCAGTTTTCGAGGACAGGGAAGTCGTACTGAAGCTTTCTTT.

This rearrangement joins TRBV30 to TRBJ1-1; 9 bases line up with TRBD1. The CDR3 covers 15 residues. Trimming at V came to 4 bases and at J to 1 base, leaving 7 bases not matched to a gene. Germline CDR1 reads GTSNPN; CDR2 reads SVGIG (reference sequence). Written as DNA, the CDR3 is TGTGCCTGGAATCAACAGGGGGCAGGGAACACTGAAGCTTTCTTT. Encoded protein: CAWNQQGAGNTEAFF.

This chain joins TRBV7-8 and TRBJ1-5, with 9 bases identical to TRBD1. The V segment lost 5 bases and the J segment 5 bases; nucleotides outside the gene matches: 16. The CDR3 consists of 18 residues. The germline gives CDR1 SGHVS, CDR2 FQNEAQ. The CDR3 is CASSLEPGQGPFHQPQHF. CDR3 bases: TGTGCCAGCAGCCTAGAACCGGGACAGGGTCCTTTCCATCAGCCCCAGCATTTT.

The chain is built from TRBV29-1 and TRBJ2-6; D not certain. Germline CDR1 reads SQVTM; CDR2 reads ANQGSEA. The V and J ends lost 3 bases and 3 bases respectively, with 6 bases between them. There are 13 residues in the CDR3. This chain's CDR3 is CSVDFGGANVLTF. CDR3 nucleotide sequence: TGCAGCGTTGATTTCGGTGGGGCCAACGTCCTGACTTTC.

The chain is built from TRBV25-1 and TRBJ1-2; D not certain. Germline V gene lookup returns CDR1 MGHDK and CDR2 SYGVNS. Trimming shortened V by 1 base and J by 8 bases, and 8 bases separated the two germline ends. The CDR3 extends over 12 amino acids. CDR3 loop: CASSELSGGYTF. The CDR3 region has the DNA TGTGCCAGCAGTGAATTAAGTGGCGGCTACACCTTC.

V gene TRBV6-5 combines with J gene TRBJ2-7, with 13 bases fitting TRBD2. The CDR3 is 14 amino acids. Germline V gene lookup returns CDR1 MNHEY and CDR2 SVGAGI. J lost 7 bases, V lost 6 bases, and 6 bases had no gene match. This chain's CDR3 is CASSGLAGAIEQYF. The DNA of the CDR3 is TGTGCCAGCAGCGGACTAGCGGGAGCGATTGAGCAGTACTTC.

V gene TRBV5-4 combines with J gene TRBJ2-5; 10 nucleotides agree with TRBD2. CDR3 length: 15 residues. V dropped 3 bases and J dropped 3; count of bases not matched to a gene: 5. Germline CDR1 and CDR2: SGHNT and YYREEE (reference sequence). The CDR3 protein is CASSSRTSGKETQYF. Here the CDR3 DNA reads TGTGCCAGCAGCTCCCGGACTAGCGGAAAAGAGACCCAGTACTTC.